Listed below are T cell receptor beta chains from one sample, sequenced in a study of T-cell memory formation after mild COVID-19. TCRdb reanalysed the 5' RACE reads using MiXCR and keeps one entry per CDR3 protein. This sample yields roughly 300,000 distinct CDR3 sequences, of which roughly 8.2% are seen a single time; 20% to 25% belongs to the top ten. The specimen sequenced was PBMCs or a T cell subset sorted from them (not recorded which). These receptors were taken from a man younger than 30 who had mild COVID-19 (a few samples of this study predate the infection). Cell type and time point are not known. The CDR3 runs from the conserved cysteine through the conserved F or W. The D gene is left open where the match is weak. Clone size is stated in some rows and not others, as once, few, many or a class when expanded.

abundance: many
d_gene: -
v_gene: TRBV5-1
j_gene: TRBJ2-1
CDR3nt: TGCGCCAGCAGCTTGAGGGGACATTTCAATGAGCAGTTCTTC
CDR3aa: CASSLRGHFNEQFF

abundance: -
d_gene: TRBD1
v_gene: TRBV7-9
j_gene: TRBJ2-3
CDR3nt: TGTGCCAGCAGCTCCGACAGGGAATTTGGCACAGATACGCAGTATTTT
CDR3aa: CASSSDREFGTDTQYF

abundance: -
d_gene: TRBD2
v_gene: TRBV7-8
j_gene: TRBJ2-7
CDR3nt: TGTGCCAGCAGCTTAAACTCGGGACTAGGCTACGAGCAGTACTTC
CDR3aa: CASSLNSGLGYEQYF

abundance: -
d_gene: TRBD2
v_gene: TRBV5-1
j_gene: TRBJ2-3
CDR3nt: TGCGCCAGCAGCTTGGAGTCGTCTAGCGGGGGCTTCACAGATACGCAGTATTTT
CDR3aa: CASSLESSSGGFTDTQYF

abundance: few
d_gene: -
v_gene: TRBV23-1
j_gene: TRBJ2-7
CDR3nt: TGCGCCAGCAGTCAATCGGGACCCCCCAAGCTTTTCTACGAGCAGTACTTC
CDR3aa: CASSQSGPPKLFYEQYF

abundance: few
d_gene: -
v_gene: TRBV6-5
j_gene: TRBJ1-6
CDR3nt: TGTGCCAGCAGTTACGGCGGAAGCTCCTATAATTCACCCCTCCACTTT
CDR3aa: CASSYGGSSYNSPLHF

abundance: many
d_gene: TRBD1
v_gene: TRBV12-3/TRBV12-4
j_gene: TRBJ2-3
CDR3nt: TGTGCCAGCAGTACCGGGACAGTCTCGCGCACAGATACGCAGTATTTT
CDR3aa: CASSTGTVSRTDTQYF

abundance: many
d_gene: -
v_gene: TRBV11-2
j_gene: TRBJ2-5
CDR3nt: TGTGCCAGCAGCTTCAGGCGCGAAGAGACCCAGTACTTC
CDR3aa: CASSFRREETQYF

abundance: many
d_gene: -
v_gene: TRBV4-2
j_gene: TRBJ2-5
CDR3nt: TGTGCCAGCAGCCACACTAGCCTGGGGATCCAAGAGACCCAGTACTTC
CDR3aa: CASSHTSLGIQETQYF

abundance: few
d_gene: -
v_gene: TRBV4-3
j_gene: TRBJ2-7
CDR3nt: TGCGCCAGCAGCCAAGATCTCGGGCTAGGGCCGGTGCAGTACTTC
CDR3aa: CASSQDLGLGPVQYF

abundance: once
d_gene: -
v_gene: TRBV27
j_gene: TRBJ2-2
CDR3nt: TGTGCCAGCACCGACGGGGGCGGGGGACCGAACACCGGGGAGCTGTTTTTT
CDR3aa: CASTDGGGGPNTGELFF

abundance: few
d_gene: -
v_gene: TRBV6-6
j_gene: TRBJ2-3
CDR3nt: TGTGCCAGCAAGGAGACGGGGGCAGATACGCAGTATTTT
CDR3aa: CASKETGADTQYF

abundance: many
d_gene: -
v_gene: TRBV4-1
j_gene: TRBJ2-7
CDR3nt: TGCGCCAGCAGCCTCCCTAGGGGGGAGCAGTACTTC
CDR3aa: CASSLPRGEQYF

abundance: -
d_gene: TRBD1
v_gene: TRBV20-1
j_gene: TRBJ1-5
CDR3nt: TGCAGTGCTAGAGATCCTGAGGGGCCAGGGGGCGGTCAGCCCCAGCATTTT
CDR3aa: CSARDPEGPGGGQPQHF

abundance: few
d_gene: -
v_gene: TRBV27
j_gene: TRBJ2-7
CDR3nt: TGTGCCAGCAGTCCCCCATCGGCAGGGACAACCTACGAGCAGTACTTC
CDR3aa: CASSPPSAGTTYEQYF

abundance: many
d_gene: -
v_gene: TRBV6-5
j_gene: TRBJ2-1
CDR3nt: TGTGCCAGCAGTTACTCGGCAGGGGTCTACAATGAGCAGTTCTTC
CDR3aa: CASSYSAGVYNEQFF

abundance: -
d_gene: TRBD1
v_gene: TRBV4-1
j_gene: TRBJ2-1
CDR3nt: TGCGCCAGCAGCCAGATGGACAGGGCGAATGAGCAGTTCTTC
CDR3aa: CASSQMDRANEQFF

abundance: -
d_gene: -
v_gene: TRBV24-1
j_gene: TRBJ1-2
CDR3nt: TGTGCCACCAGTGAGGGCAGCTATGGCTACACCTTC
CDR3aa: CATSEGSYGYTF

abundance: few
d_gene: -
v_gene: TRBV6-2/TRBV6-3
j_gene: TRBJ1-5
CDR3nt: TGTGCCAGCAGTTACCTGAGGCCCGATCAGCCCCAGCATTTT
CDR3aa: CASSYLRPDQPQHF

abundance: -
d_gene: -
v_gene: TRBV6-2/TRBV6-3
j_gene: TRBJ2-1
CDR3nt: TGTGCCACGGCGGGGAGCTCCCTTCATGAGCAGTTCTTC
CDR3aa: CATAGSSLHEQFF

abundance: few
d_gene: -
v_gene: TRBV9
j_gene: TRBJ2-7
CDR3nt: TGTGCCAGCAGCGTAACCCCTGGCAACGAGCAGTACTTC
CDR3aa: CASSVTPGNEQYF

abundance: many
d_gene: TRBD2
v_gene: TRBV6-5
j_gene: TRBJ2-1
CDR3nt: TGTGCCAGCAGAGTTCGCGGGGGGGCACTTGAGCAGTTCTTC
CDR3aa: CASRVRGGALEQFF

abundance: few
d_gene: -
v_gene: TRBV5-6
j_gene: TRBJ2-2
CDR3nt: TGTGCCAGCAGCTTGGTGGGCAGATTGAACACCGGGGAGCTGTTTTTT
CDR3aa: CASSLVGRLNTGELFF

abundance: -
d_gene: -
v_gene: TRBV5-1
j_gene: TRBJ1-3
CDR3nt: TGCGCCAGCAGCTCCGGGGCCCCTGGAAACACCATATATTTT
CDR3aa: CASSSGAPGNTIYF

abundance: few
d_gene: -
v_gene: TRBV18
j_gene: TRBJ2-5
CDR3nt: TGTGCCAGCTCCCCCCCTAAGCCGCATTCGGAGACCCAGTACTTC
CDR3aa: CASSPPKPHSETQYF

abundance: -
d_gene: TRBD1
v_gene: TRBV12-3/TRBV12-4
j_gene: TRBJ1-1
CDR3nt: TGTGCCAGCAAGCCCCCGGGACAGGGGGCTGAAGCTTTCTTT
CDR3aa: CASKPPGQGAEAFF